These 16 T cell receptor beta chains originate from one sample sequenced in a study of control samples from healthy donors and cancer patients (TCRdb year 2020). Libraries were made using the immunoSEQ multiplex PCR assay. In its TCRdb copy, this immuneACCESS table keeps in-frame sequences only and misses some clones. Where compared with another copy, unresolved V genes explain less than half of these, and the others have no known cause. This sample gives some 250,000 clones in total; around 80% of them show up just once. The ten largest clones represent about an eighth of the sample. Sequencing was done on a sample of PBMCs. These receptors were collected from a woman aged 55-75 years with lung cancer.

This clone occurred a few times. This chain links TRBV6-5 with TRBJ2-7; a possible D gene is TRBD1 (5 bases). Germline values: CDR1 MNHEY, CDR2 SVGAGI. The V end lost 4 bases, the J end lost 5 bases, and 12 bases lay between the germline ends. The CDR3 consists of 13 residues. The DNA for the CDR3 is TGTGCCAGCAGTTCAAGGGGCCACAACGAGCAGTACTTC. It codes for CASSSRGHNEQYF.

The rearrangement links TRBV28 to TRBJ2-7; the D gene is possibly TRBD1 (6 bases). Germline CDR1 is MDHEN and CDR2 is SYDVKM. The germline V and J ends were trimmed by 2 bases and 12 bases, with 14 bases remaining between them. This CDR3 region has 12 residues. The CDR3 sequence is CASSLAPRGWYF. CDR3 DNA sequence: TGTGCCAGCAGTTTAGCCCCCAGGGGTTGGTACTTC.

This clone has just one count. The gene calls are TRBV3-1 (or the pseudogene TRBV3-2) and TRBJ2-5, with 9 bases that match TRBD2. CDR1 and CDR2 from the germline V gene are LGHDT and YNNKEL (reference sequence). The CDR3 totals 17 residues. V dropped 3 bases and J dropped 4; count of bases not matched to a gene: 12. The CDR3 DNA reads TGTGCCAGCAGCCACTCTCCGGGACTAGCTAAAGGAGAGACCCAGTACTTC. It specifies CASSHSPGLAKGETQYF.

This clone was recorded a few times. The gene calls are TRBV28 and TRBJ1-2, with D maybe TRBD1 (6 bases). The CDR3 covers 15 residues. Germline-derived CDR1 and CDR2 are MDHEN and SYDVKM. V lost 3 bases to trimming and J lost 4 bases, with 15 bases between them. The CDR3 nucleotides are TGTGCCAGCAGTTTTCTTGGACAGAGTCCCTATGGCTACACCTTC. It yields the protein CASSFLGQSPYGYTF.

Here the CDR3 reads CASSFRTGSSGNTIYF. CDR3 sequence (DNA): TGTGCCAGCAGCTTTCGGACGGGAAGCTCTGGAAACACCATATATTTT. The chain couples TRBV7-2 to TRBJ1-3; D uncertain. The ends were cut back, 3 bases at V and 0 bases at J, with 12 bases in the middle. Germline CDR1 SGHTA, CDR2 FQGNSA. This CDR3 has 16 residues.

V usage is TRBV19 and J usage is TRBJ1-3; D is perhaps TRBD1 (5 bases). This CDR3 is 15 amino acids long. Between the trimmed V and J ends, which lost 6 bases and 0 bases, there was a span of 12 bases. Germline V gene sequence: CDR1 LNHDA, CDR2 SQIVND (reference sequence). The CDR3 nucleotides are TGTGCCAGTAGGACAGTACCCCACTCTGGAAACACCATATATTTT. Its translation: CASRTVPHSGNTIYF. Combining the CDR3 with reference TRBV19 and TRBJ1-3 gives the whole variable domain DGGITQSPKYLFRKEGQNVTLSCEQNLNHDAMYWYRQDPGQGLRLIYYSQIVNDFQKGDIAEGYSVSREKKESFPLTVTSAQKNPTAFYLCASRTVPHSGNTIYFGEGSWLTVV.

The chain recombines TRBV6-6 with TRBJ2-7, with 10 bases lining up with TRBD1. V trimming: 5 bases; J trimming: 7 bases; junction bases outside the gene matches: 8. This CDR3 is 14 amino acids long. The germline V gene has CDR1 MNHNY and CDR2 SVGAGI (reference sequence). CDR3 DNA: TGTGCCAGCAGTCCCGGGACAGGGGTCGGTGAGCAGTACTTC. This sequence encodes CASSPGTGVGEQYF.

The chain is built from TRBV25-1 and TRBJ2-1; D is unresolved. The V gene's germline CDR1 is MGHDK and CDR2 SYGVNS. Trimming shortened V by 8 bases and J by 4 bases, and 6 bases separated the two germline ends. This CDR3 region has 11 residues. The CDR3 reads CASGVYNEQFF. The CDR3 coding sequence is TGTGCCAGCGGGGTTTACAATGAGCAGTTCTTC.

The J gene is TRBJ2-7, the V gene TRBV6-5; unclear D gene. In germline, CDR1 is MNHEY, CDR2 SVGAGI. This CDR3 has 14 amino acids. Trimming took off 4 bases at V and 3 bases at J, with 13 bases between the two ends. The CDR3 DNA reads as TGTGCCAGCAGTTGGGGAACACTTAACTACGAGCAGTACTTC. It yields the protein CASSWGTLNYEQYF.

The DNA of the CDR3 is TGTGCCAGCAGCCCCGGGACAGGTTACTACGAGCAGTACTTC. This translates into CASSPGTGYYEQYF. The chain is built from TRBV7-2 and TRBJ2-7, with TRBD1 matching over 8 bases. V trimming: 5 bases; J trimming: 3 bases; junction bases outside the gene matches: 6. CDR3 length: 14 amino acids. Germline V gene lookup returns CDR1 SGHTA and CDR2 FQGNSA.

Turning to this clone: Other DNA sequences of this sample code for an identical CDR3. The J gene is TRBJ1-2, the V gene TRBV5-1; D is uncertain. The CDR3 totals 12 residues. Trimming took off 0 bases at V and 6 bases at J, with 6 bases between the two ends. CDR1 SGHRS and CDR2 YFSETQ come from the germline V gene. CDR3 sequence: CASSLVGDGYTF. CDR3 in DNA: TGCGCCAGCAGCTTGGTCGGGGATGGCTACACCTTC.

This chain connects TRBV19 to TRBJ2-7; D is unclear. CDR1 and CDR2 from the germline V gene are LNHDA and SQIVND (reference sequence). The CDR3 is 14 amino acids. The V gene lost 1 base and the J gene lost 3 bases, with 10 bases spanning the gap. The CDR3 DNA follows: TGTGCCAGTAGTATAGGTGGGTCCCACTACGAGCAGTACTTC. As protein: CASSIGGSHYEQYF.

This clone came up once. V gene TRBV14 combines with J gene TRBJ1-2; D is unclear. CDR3 size: 14 residues. V lost 6 bases and J lost 2, with 13 bases in between. CDR1 and CDR2 from the germline V gene are SGHDN and FVKESK. The CDR3 loop reads CASSPAGGNYGYTF. DNA for the CDR3: TGTGCCAGCAGTCCGGCGGGCGGGAACTATGGCTACACCTTC.

This clone has more than one count but fewer than ten. The chain recombines TRBV27 with TRBJ2-5; 9 nucleotides align to TRBD2. Losses at the gene ends were 8 bases for V and 5 bases for J; bases not matched to a gene: 27. Germline CDR1 and CDR2: MNHEY and SMNVEV (reference sequence). The CDR3 consists of 20 residues. The DNA for the CDR3 is TGTGCCAGCCGAACCAGTTTAAGGGCTGGCGGGAGGGAAGTAGGGGAGACCCAGTACTTC. The encoded protein is CASRTSLRAGGREVGETQYF.

The chain uses TRBV28 and TRBJ1-2; perhaps TRBD1 as D (5 bases). CDR1 is MDHEN, CDR2 SYDVKM, per germline. V was trimmed by 6 bases and J by 12 bases, leaving 17 bases between them. The CDR3 covers 12 residues. The CDR3 loop reads CASRTGTIGHTF. The CDR3 DNA reads TGTGCCAGCAGAACCGGGACCATCGGCCACACCTTC.

The V call is TRBV7-8, the J call TRBJ2-7; 9 bases line up with TRBD1. J was trimmed by 2 bases and V by 3 bases; bases with no gene match: 5. The length of the CDR3 is 15 residues. CDR1 is SGHVS and CDR2 is FQNEAQ in the germline V gene. Here the CDR3 reads CASSFRTGETYEQYF. CDR3 DNA sequence: TGTGCCAGCAGCTTCAGGACAGGGGAAACCTACGAGCAGTACTTC.